The following is a T cell receptor beta chain sequence with its context. Its antigen is still unknown. A 5'RACE template switching approach incorporating UMIs was used to make TCR beta cDNA. TCRdb reanalyzed the 5' RACE reads and collapses them to one entry per CDR3 protein, without DNA. This table holds a few hundred thousand distinct CDR3 sequences. The data derive from a study of T cells expressing NK-cell markers. Study details: It was from sorted CD3+CD56+NKG2C+, CD3+CD56+NKG2C- and CD3+CD56-NKG2C+ T cells that TCR beta repertoires came. Overall study results and limits: Questions lingered over whether expanded NKG2C+ T cell clones were HCMV-specific.

CDR1 is SGHRS and CDR2 is YFSETQ in the germline V gene. CDR3 length: 15 amino acids. V usage is TRBV5-1 and J usage is TRBJ2-7; TCRdb selects TRBD1, and the lack of DNA leaves this call unchecked. The source of this sequence is a man aged 18 to 69 in good health. The sample comprised blood T cells: a sorted CD56 or NKG2C T cell subset, CD4+ or CD8+ T cells, or bulk PBMC T cells (not recorded which). CDR3: CASSPSPPYGYEQYF.